This T cell receptor (beta chain) was sequenced in a study of kidney transplant recipient with SARS-CoV-2 infection. This clonotype has ten or more counts. CDR3 length: 12 amino acids. Germline V CDR1 and CDR2: MDHEN, SYDVKM. Trimming took off 5 bases at V and 3 bases at J, with 7 bases between the two ends. One entry per CDR3 protein, called by TCRdb with MiXCR from the reads. The data show under 300,000 distinct CDR3 sequences, with about 30% seen just once and roughly 7% held by the top ten. This TCR derives from a male patient between 25 and 40 years old who had COVID-19 and was a kidney transplant recipient. Some T cells may arise from the graft donor. The genes are TRBV28 and TRBJ1-2; no clear D gene. The material was a blood sample, obtained at baseline and on roughly day 120 from a kidney transplant recipient. This CDR3 is CASSRQDYGYTF. The CDR3 region has the DNA TGTGCCAGCAGTCGGCAGGACTATGGCTACACCTTC.